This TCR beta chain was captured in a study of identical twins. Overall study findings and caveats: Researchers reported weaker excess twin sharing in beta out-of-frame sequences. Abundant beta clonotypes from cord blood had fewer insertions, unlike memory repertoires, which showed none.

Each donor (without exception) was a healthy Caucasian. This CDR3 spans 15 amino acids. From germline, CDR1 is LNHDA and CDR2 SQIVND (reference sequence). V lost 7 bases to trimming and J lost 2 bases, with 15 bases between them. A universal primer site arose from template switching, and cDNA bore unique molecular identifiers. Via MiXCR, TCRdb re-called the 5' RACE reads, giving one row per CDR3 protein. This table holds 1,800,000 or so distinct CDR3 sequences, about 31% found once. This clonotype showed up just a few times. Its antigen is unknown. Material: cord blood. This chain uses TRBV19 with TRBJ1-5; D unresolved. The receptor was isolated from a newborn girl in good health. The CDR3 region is CASTDPAGGNQPQHF. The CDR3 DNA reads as TGTGCCAGTACTGACCCAGCCGGAGGCAATCAGCCCCAGCATTTT.